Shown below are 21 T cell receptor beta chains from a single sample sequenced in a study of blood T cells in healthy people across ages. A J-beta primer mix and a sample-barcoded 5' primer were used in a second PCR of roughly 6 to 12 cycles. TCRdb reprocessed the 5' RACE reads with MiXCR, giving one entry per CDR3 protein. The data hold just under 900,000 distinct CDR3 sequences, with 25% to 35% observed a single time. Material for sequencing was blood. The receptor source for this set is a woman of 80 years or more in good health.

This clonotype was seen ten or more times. This chain's CDR3 is CASSLGTQGGYTF. CDR3 DNA sequence: TGTGCCAGCAGCTTAGGGACACAAGGCGGCTACACCTTC. V is TRBV11-2 and J is TRBJ1-2, with D tentatively TRBD1 (5 bases). This CDR3 has 13 amino acids. The V gene's germline CDR1 is SGHAT and CDR2 FQNNGV. With 1 base removed from V and 8 bases from J, the gap between germline ends came to 11 bases.

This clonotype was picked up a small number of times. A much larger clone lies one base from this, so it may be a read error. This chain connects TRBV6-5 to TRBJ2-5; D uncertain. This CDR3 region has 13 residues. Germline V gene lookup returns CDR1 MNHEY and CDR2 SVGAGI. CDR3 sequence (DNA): TGTGCCAGCAGGTACTCTGGTTCAGAGACCCAGTACTTC. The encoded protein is CASRYSGSETQYF.

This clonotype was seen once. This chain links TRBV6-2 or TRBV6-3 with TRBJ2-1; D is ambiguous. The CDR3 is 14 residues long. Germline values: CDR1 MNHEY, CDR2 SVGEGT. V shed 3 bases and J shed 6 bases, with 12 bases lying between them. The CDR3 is CASSYGDAANEQFF. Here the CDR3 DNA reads TGTGCCAGCAGTTATGGGGATGCTGCCAATGAGCAGTTCTTC.

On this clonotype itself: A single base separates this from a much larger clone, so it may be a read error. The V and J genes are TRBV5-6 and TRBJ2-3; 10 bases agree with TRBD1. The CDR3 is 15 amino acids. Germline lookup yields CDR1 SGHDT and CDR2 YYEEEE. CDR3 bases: TGTGCCAGCAGCCACGACAGGGGGCGAACAGATACGCGGTATTTT. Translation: CASSHDRGRTDTRYF.

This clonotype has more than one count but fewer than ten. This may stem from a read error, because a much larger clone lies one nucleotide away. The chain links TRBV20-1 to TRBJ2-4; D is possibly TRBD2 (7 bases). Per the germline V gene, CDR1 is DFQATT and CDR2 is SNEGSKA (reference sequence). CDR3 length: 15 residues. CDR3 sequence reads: CSAVEGGANGNIRYF. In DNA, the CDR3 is TGCAGTGCTGTGGAAGGGGGGGCAAACGGAAACATTCGGTACTTC.

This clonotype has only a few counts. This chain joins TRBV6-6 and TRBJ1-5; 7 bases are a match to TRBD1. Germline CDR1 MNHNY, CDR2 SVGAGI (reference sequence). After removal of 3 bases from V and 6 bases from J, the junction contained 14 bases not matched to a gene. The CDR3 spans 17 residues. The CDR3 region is CASSYTPRDREGQPQHF. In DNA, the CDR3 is TGTGCCAGCAGTTATACGCCGCGAGACAGGGAAGGTCAGCCCCAGCATTTT.

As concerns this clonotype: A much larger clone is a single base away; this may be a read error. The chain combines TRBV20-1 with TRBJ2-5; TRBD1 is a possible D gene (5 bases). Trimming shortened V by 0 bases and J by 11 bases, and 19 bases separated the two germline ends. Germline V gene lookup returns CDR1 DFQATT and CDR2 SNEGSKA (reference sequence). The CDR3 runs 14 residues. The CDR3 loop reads CSARDLLGADEQYF. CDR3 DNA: TGCAGTGCTAGAGATCTCTTAGGGGCCGATGAGCAGTACTTC.

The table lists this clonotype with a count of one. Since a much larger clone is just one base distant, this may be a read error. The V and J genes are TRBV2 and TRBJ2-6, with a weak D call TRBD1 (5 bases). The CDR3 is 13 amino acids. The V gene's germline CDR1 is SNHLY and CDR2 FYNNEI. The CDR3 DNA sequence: TGTGCCAGCGGGTACTCTGGGGCCAACGTCCCGACTTTC. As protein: CASGYSGANVPTF.

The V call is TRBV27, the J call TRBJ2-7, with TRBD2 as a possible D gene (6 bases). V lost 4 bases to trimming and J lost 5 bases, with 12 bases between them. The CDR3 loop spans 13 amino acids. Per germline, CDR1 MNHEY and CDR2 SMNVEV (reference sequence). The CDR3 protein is CASSWGVGNEQYF. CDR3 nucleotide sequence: TGTGCCAGCAGTTGGGGGGTAGGAAACGAGCAGTACTTC.

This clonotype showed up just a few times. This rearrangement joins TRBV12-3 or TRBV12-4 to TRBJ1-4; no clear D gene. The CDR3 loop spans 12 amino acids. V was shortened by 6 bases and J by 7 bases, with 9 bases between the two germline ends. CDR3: CASSREGEKLFF. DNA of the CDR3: TGTGCCAGCAGCCGTGAAGGTGAAAAACTGTTTTTT.

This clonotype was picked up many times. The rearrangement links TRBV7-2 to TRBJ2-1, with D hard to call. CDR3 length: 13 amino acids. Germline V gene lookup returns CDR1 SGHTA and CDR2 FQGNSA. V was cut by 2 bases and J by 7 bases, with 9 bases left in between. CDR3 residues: CASSLLEWNEQFF. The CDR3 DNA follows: TGTGCCAGCAGCTTATTAGAGTGGAATGAGCAGTTCTTC.

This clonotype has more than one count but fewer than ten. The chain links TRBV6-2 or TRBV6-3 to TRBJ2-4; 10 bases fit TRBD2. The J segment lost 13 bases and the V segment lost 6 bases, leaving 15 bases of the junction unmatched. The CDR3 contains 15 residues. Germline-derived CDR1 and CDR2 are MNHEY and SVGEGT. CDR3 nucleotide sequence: TGTGCCAGCAGCCTCTCGGGACTAGCGTCCCATGAGCAGTACTTC. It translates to CASSLSGLASHEQYF.

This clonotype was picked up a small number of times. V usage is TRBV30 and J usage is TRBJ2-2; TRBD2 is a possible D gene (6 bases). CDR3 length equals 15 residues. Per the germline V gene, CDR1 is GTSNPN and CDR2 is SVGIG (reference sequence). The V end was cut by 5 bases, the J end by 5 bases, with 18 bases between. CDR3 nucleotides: TGTGCCTGGGCCCCGGCCGGGGGTAAAACCGGGGAGCTGTTTTTT. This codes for CAWAPAGGKTGELFF.

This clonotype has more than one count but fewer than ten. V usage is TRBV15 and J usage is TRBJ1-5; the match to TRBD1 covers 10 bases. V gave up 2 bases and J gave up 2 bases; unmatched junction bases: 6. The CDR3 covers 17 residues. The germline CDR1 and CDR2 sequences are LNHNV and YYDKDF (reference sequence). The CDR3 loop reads CATSRIDRGPRNQPQHF. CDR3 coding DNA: TGTGCCACCAGCAGAATTGACAGGGGGCCGCGCAATCAGCCCCAGCATTTT.

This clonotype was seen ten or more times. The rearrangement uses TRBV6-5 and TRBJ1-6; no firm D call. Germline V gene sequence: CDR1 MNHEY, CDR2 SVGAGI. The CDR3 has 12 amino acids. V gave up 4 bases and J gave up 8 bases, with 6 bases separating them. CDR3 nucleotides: TGTGCCAGCAGTTTTCAGGATTCACCCCTCCACTTT. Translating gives CASSFQDSPLHF.

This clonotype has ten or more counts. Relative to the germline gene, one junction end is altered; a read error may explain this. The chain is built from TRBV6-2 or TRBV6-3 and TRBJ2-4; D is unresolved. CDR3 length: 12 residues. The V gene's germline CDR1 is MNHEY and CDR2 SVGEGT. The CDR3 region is CASNTAQNIQYF. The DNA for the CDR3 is TGTGCCAGCAATACAGCCCAAAACATTCAGTACTTC.

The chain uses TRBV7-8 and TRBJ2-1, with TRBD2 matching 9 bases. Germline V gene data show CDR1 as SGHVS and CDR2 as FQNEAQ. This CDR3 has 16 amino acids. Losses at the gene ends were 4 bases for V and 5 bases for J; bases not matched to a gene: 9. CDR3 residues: CASSSYGGGADNEQFF. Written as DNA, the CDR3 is TGTGCCAGCAGCTCCTATGGCGGGGGGGCCGACAATGAGCAGTTCTTC.

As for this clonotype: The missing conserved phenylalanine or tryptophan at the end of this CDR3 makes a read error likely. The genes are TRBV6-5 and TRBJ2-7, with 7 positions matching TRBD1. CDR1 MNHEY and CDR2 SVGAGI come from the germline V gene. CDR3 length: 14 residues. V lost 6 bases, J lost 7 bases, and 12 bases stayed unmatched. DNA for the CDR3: TGTGCCAGCAGCCCGACAGGGTACTACAATGAGCAGTACTAC. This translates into CASSPTGYYNEQYY.

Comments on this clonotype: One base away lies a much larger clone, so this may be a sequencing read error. The CDR3 loop is CASSLDPGGFTDTQYF. In DNA form, the CDR3 reads TGCGCCAGCAGCTTGGACCCAGGGGGCTTCACAGATACGCAGTATTTT. The chain couples TRBV5-1 to TRBJ2-3; 8 bases agree with TRBD1. Unmatched junction bases numbered 5, after V lost 0 bases and J lost 2 bases. This CDR3 has 16 residues. Germline-derived CDR1 and CDR2 are SGHRS and YFSETQ.

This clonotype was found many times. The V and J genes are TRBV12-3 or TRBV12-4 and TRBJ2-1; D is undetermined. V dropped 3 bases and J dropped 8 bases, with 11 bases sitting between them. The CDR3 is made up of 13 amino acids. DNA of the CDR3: TGTGCCAGCAGTTTGAGTGGGATTGATGAGCAGTTCTTC. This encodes CASSLSGIDEQFF.

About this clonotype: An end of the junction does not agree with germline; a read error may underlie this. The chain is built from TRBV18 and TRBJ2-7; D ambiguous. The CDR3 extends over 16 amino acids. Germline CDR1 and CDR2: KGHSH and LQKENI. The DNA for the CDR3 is TGTGTCAGCTCACCTCTCCCGGTGAGCCACTCCTACGAGCAGTACTTC. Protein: CVSSPLPVSHSYEQYF.